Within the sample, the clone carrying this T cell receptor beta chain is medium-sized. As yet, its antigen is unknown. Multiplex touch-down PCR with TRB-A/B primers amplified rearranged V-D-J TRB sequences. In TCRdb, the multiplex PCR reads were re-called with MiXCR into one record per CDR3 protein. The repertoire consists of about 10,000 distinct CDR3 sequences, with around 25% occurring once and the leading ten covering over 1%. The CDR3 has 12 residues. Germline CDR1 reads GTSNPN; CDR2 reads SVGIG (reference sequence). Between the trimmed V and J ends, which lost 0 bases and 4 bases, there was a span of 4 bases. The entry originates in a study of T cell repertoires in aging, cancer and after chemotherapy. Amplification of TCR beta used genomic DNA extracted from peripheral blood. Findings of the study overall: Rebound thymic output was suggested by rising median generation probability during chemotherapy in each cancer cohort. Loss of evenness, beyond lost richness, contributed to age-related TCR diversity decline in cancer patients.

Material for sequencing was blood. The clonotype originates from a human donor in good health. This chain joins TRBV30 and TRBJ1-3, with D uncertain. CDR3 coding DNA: TGTGCCTGGAGTGTGGCGGGAAACACCATATATTTT. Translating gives CAWSVAGNTIYF.